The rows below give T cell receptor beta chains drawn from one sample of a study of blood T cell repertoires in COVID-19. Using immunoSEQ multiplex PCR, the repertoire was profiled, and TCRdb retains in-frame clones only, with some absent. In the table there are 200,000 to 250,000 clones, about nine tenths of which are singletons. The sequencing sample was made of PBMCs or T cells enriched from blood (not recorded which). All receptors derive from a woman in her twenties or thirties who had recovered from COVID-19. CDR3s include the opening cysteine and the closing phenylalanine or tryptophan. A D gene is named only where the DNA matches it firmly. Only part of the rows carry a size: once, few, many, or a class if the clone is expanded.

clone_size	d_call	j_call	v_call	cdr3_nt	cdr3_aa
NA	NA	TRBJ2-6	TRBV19	TGTGCCAGTACGGTATTCTCTGGGGCCAACGTCCTGACTTTC	CASTVFSGANVLTF
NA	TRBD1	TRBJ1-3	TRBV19	TGTGCCAGTATCGGACAGGGGGGAAACACCATATATTTT	CASIGQGGNTIYF
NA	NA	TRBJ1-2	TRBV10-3	TGTGCCATCAGGGCCATAAGTGATGGCTACACCTTC	CAIRAISDGYTF
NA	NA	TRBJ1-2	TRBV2	TGTGCCAGCAGTGAAATCAAGGAGTATGGCTACACCTTC	CASSEIKEYGYTF
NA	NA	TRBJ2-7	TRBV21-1	TGTGCCAGCAGCTGCCGGTACGAGCAGTACTTC	CASSCRYEQYF
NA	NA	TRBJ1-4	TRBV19	TGTGCCAGTAGTGAGCGAAGGGGGTCCTGGACTAATGAAAAACTGTTTTTT	CASSERRGSWTNEKLFF
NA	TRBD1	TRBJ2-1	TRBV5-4	TGTGCCAGCAGCTTGGCCGAGGATAGGGGGCGGAATGAGCAGTTCTTC	CASSLAEDRGRNEQFF
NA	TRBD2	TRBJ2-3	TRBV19	TGTGCCAGTGGCCTAGCGGGGATTACCACTAGCACAGATACGCAGTATTTT	CASGLAGITTSTDTQYF
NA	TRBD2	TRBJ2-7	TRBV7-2	TGTGCCAGCAGCTTAGGCCCAGCGGGGGGCTCCTACGAGCAGTACTTC	CASSLGPAGGSYEQYF
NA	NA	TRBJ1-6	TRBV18	TGTGCCAGCTCACGGGGGGGCGCGGTGGAATCACCCCTCCACTTT	CASSRGGAVESPLHF
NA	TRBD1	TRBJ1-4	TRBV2	TGTGCCAGCAGTGAAGTCACAGGGGTTTATTTTTTT	CASSEVTGVYFF
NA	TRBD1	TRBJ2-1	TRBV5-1	TGCGCCAGCAGCACACAGACAGGGGGGGATGAGCAGTTCTTC	CASSTQTGGDEQFF
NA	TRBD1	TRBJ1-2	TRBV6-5	TGTGCCAGCAGCCAGGGGGCGGGATATGGCTACACCTTC	CASSQGAGYGYTF
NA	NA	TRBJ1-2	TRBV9	TGTGCCAGCAGCGTAGAAGAGGGACTATATGGCTACACCTTC	CASSVEEGLYGYTF
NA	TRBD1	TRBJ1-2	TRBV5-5	TGTGCCAGCACCGGAGGGACAGCTCCGGGCTATGGCTACACCTTC	CASTGGTAPGYGYTF
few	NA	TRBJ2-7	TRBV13	TGTGCCAGCAGCCCCCGGGCAGGGGTGCCCTACGAGCAGTACTTC	CASSPRAGVPYEQYF
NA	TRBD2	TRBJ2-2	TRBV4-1	TGCGCCAGCAGCCAAGAGGGACTAGCGGGGGGGAACACCGGGGAGCTGTTTTTT	CASSQEGLAGGNTGELFF
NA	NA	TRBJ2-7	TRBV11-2	TGTGCCAGCAGCTTAGAGACGGGTGGGTACGAGCAGTACTTC	CASSLETGGYEQYF
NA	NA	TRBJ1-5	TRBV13	TGTGCCAGCAGCTTAGGCCGGGGAGGCACTAATCAGCCCCAGCATTTT	CASSLGRGGTNQPQHF
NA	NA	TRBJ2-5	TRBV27	TGTGCCAGCAGTGGAAGGACTGAAGAGACCCAGTACTTC	CASSGRTEETQYF